What follows are 21 T cell receptor beta chains derived from one specimen sequenced in a study of T cells in Graves' hyperthyroidism and ophthalmopathy. Amplification targeted TCR beta CDR3 regions from RNA transcripts. An initial round of RT-PCR targeting the TCR CDR3 relied on the HTBI primer set. TCRdb independently ran MiXCR on the multiplex PCR reads; one entry per CDR3 protein. The sample records around 400,000 distinct CDR3 sequences, 13% being singletons. The sequenced sample consisted of blood. The origin of the receptors is a woman between 18 and 30 years old with Graves' hyperthyroidism.

This clonotype was detected ten times or more. The chain uses TRBV9 and TRBJ2-5; 9 bases match TRBD2. The CDR3 extends over 16 amino acids. Germline loops: CDR1 SGDLS, CDR2 YYNGEE. V lost 0 bases to trimming and J lost 1 base; unmatched junction nucleotides: 4. In nucleotides, the CDR3 is TGTGCCAGCAGCGTAGTGGCGGGGGGGGTCCAAGAGACCCAGTACTTC. Its protein product is CASSVVAGGVQETQYF.

The chain is built from TRBV5-1 and TRBJ1-1; maybe TRBD1 (6 bases). Deletions cut 0 bases from V and 8 bases from J, with 11 bases between. CDR3 size: 13 residues. Per the germline V gene, CDR1 is SGHRS and CDR2 is YFSETQ. The CDR3 DNA reads TGCGCCAGCAGCTTGGTGAGGACAGCGGAAGCTTTCTTT. Encoded protein: CASSLVRTAEAFF.

Turning to this clonotype: A much larger clone sits a single nucleotide away, making a read error possible. J is TRBJ1-1 and V is TRBV6-5, with D possibly TRBD1 on 6 matching bases. This CDR3 is 13 amino acids long. The germline V gene encodes CDR1 MNHEY and CDR2 SVGAGI. The CDR3 region is CASSYIRDTDAFF. The CDR3 region has the DNA TGTGCCAGCAGTTACATCAGGGACACTGACGCTTTCTTT.

This clonotype was recorded a few times. CDR3 in amino acids: CASRLNTGHSEAFF. CDR3 in DNA: TGTGCCAGCAGGCTAAATACGGGACATTCTGAAGCTTTCTTT. The gene calls are TRBV6-1 and TRBJ1-1, with a tentative D call TRBD1 (6 bases). Germline CDR1 is MNHNS and CDR2 is SASEGT. This CDR3 contains 14 residues. The V end was cut by 6 bases, the J end by 6 bases, with 17 bases between.

This clonotype was seen ten or more times. The chain carries TRBV12-3 or TRBV12-4 and TRBJ2-3, with 8 bases aligning to TRBD2. Losses at the gene ends were 10 bases for V and 6 bases for J; bases not matched to a gene: 15. The CDR3 consists of 15 residues. CDR3 loop: CAIGGARGFVDTQYF. The CDR3 DNA is TGTGCCATCGGGGGGGCCCGGGGGTTTGTGGATACGCAGTATTTT.

This chain connects TRBV4-1 to TRBJ2-3, with 11 bases that match TRBD2. Germline V lookup: CDR1 MGHRA, CDR2 YSYEKL. The CDR3 runs 18 residues. V shed 4 bases and J 1 base; nucleotides not matched to a gene: 10. In DNA, the CDR3 is TGCGCCAGCAGCCCTACTAGCGGGAGAGACCTCCGCACAGATACGCAGTATTTT. Translating gives CASSPTSGRDLRTDTQYF.

This clonotype was observed at least ten times. The chain links TRBV27 to TRBJ2-1; TRBD2 matches at 8 bases. The V and J ends lost 1 base and 4 bases, in that order; junction bases with no gene match: 6. The CDR3 loop spans 16 amino acids. From germline, CDR1 is MNHEY and CDR2 SMNVEV (reference sequence). The CDR3 bases are TGTGCCAGCAGTTTATTCCGGACTAGCATTTACAATGAGCAGTTCTTC. Amino acid sequence: CASSLFRTSIYNEQFF.

This clonotype was observed many times. The chain uses TRBV30 and TRBJ2-1; D remains unclear. CDR1 is GTSNPN and CDR2 is SVGIG in the germline V gene (reference sequence). Trimming removed 0 bases at V and 9 bases at J, with 12 bases between. This CDR3 has 13 residues. For the CDR3, the DNA is TGTGCCTGGAGTGTACTCTTTAATAGTGAGCAGTTCTTC. Translation: CAWSVLFNSEQFF. The whole variable domain, filled in from reference TRBV30 and TRBJ2-1, reads SQTIHQWPATLVQPVGSPLSLECTVEGTSNPNLYWYRQAAGRGLQLLFYSVGIGQISSEVPQNLSASRPQDRQFILSSKKLLLSDSGFYLCAWSVLFNSEQFFGPGTRLTVL.

This clonotype was detected ten times or more. The chain is built from TRBV7-3 and TRBJ2-1; D unclear. The germline gives CDR1 SGHTA, CDR2 FQGTGA. The CDR3 extends over 15 amino acids. Trimming stripped 1 base from V and 4 bases from J, with 11 bases between. The CDR3, as DNA: TGTGCCAGCAGCTTAATAGTTAGGGATTACAATGAGCAGTTCTTC. It encodes CASSLIVRDYNEQFF.

This clonotype was counted at least ten times. The chain has TRBV5-1 and TRBJ2-5, with D perhaps TRBD1 (6 bases). In germline, CDR1 is SGHRS, CDR2 YFSETQ. This CDR3 is built from 14 residues. Trimming shortened V by 4 bases and J by 5 bases, and 15 bases separated the two germline ends. The CDR3: CASSVGTQGETQYF. The CDR3 DNA follows: TGCGCCAGCAGCGTGGGGACCCAGGGGGAGACCCAGTACTTC. The full variable domain, in which reference TRBV5-1 and TRBJ2-5 provide the parts outside the CDR3, is KAGVTQTPRYLIKTRGQQVTLSCSPISGHRSVSWYQQTPGQGLQFLFEYFSETQRNKGNFPGRFSGRQFSNSRSEMNVSTLELGDSALYLCASSVGTQGETQYFGPGTRLLVL.

In this sample, this clonotype turned up many times. The V call is TRBV5-1, the J call TRBJ1-1, with TRBD1 matching over 7 bases. The V gene end was trimmed by 0 bases and the J gene end by 4 bases; junction bases not matched to a gene: 9. The length of the CDR3 is 16 residues. The germline gives CDR1 SGHRS, CDR2 YFSETQ. The DNA of the CDR3 is TGCGCCAGCAGCTTGGAAGGAGGGGGCTTAGGCACTGAAGCTTTCTTT. This translates into CASSLEGGGLGTEAFF.

Ten or more counts support this clonotype. The rearrangement uses TRBV24-1 and TRBJ2-3, with 10 bases fitting TRBD2. Germline values: CDR1 KGHDR, CDR2 SFDVKD. After removal of 5 bases from V and 0 bases from J, the junction contained 10 bases not matched to a gene. The CDR3 contains 18 residues. CDR3 DNA sequence: TGTGCCACCAGTGGGGCAGCGGGGGGGCCTTTGAGCACAGATACGCAGTATTTT. Translation gives CATSGAAGGPLSTDTQYF.

This clonotype has ten or more counts. The gene calls are TRBV5-1 and TRBJ2-1; D is unresolved. Trimming took 0 bases from V and 8 from J, leaving 12 bases between them. Germline assignment: CDR1 SGHRS and CDR2 YFSETQ. CDR3 size: 14 residues. CDR3 in amino acids: CASSLAKGLDEQFF. CDR3 DNA: TGCGCCAGCAGCTTGGCTAAGGGTCTCGATGAGCAGTTCTTC. Supplemented by reference TRBV5-1 and TRBJ2-1, the full variable domain reads KAGVTQTPRYLIKTRGQQVTLSCSPISGHRSVSWYQQTPGQGLQFLFEYFSETQRNKGNFPGRFSGRQFSNSRSEMNVSTLELGDSALYLCASSLAKGLDEQFFGPGTRLTVL.

This clonotype was observed at least ten times. The chain joins TRBV6-2 or TRBV6-3 to TRBJ1-2, with D hard to call. CDR1 and CDR2 from the germline V gene are MNHEY and SVGEGT. The CDR3 extends over 14 amino acids. Trimming cost V 6 bases and J 5 bases, with 16 bases left between them. The CDR3 bases are TGTGCCAGCAGCCAGACGGCTTGGGGTTATGGCTACACCTTC. It translates to CASSQTAWGYGYTF.

There are many counts of this clonotype. The chain recombines TRBV18 with TRBJ1-2; D not resolved. This CDR3 has 13 amino acids. CDR1 and CDR2 from the germline V gene are KGHSH and LQKENI. Trimming took 5 bases from V and 3 from J, leaving 10 bases between them. CDR3 sequence: CASSSTADYGYTF. CDR3 bases: TGTGCCAGCTCAAGTACTGCTGACTATGGCTACACCTTC.

The chain joins TRBV29-1 to TRBJ2-2; 7 bases agree with TRBD1. The CDR3 covers 13 residues. From germline, CDR1 is SQVTM and CDR2 ANQGSEA. With 6 bases clipped from V and 5 bases from J, the junction kept 6 bases outside the gene matches. The CDR3 nucleotides are TGCAGCGTACCGGGACAGCATACCGGGGAGCTGTTTTTT. This codes for CSVPGQHTGELFF.

This clonotype was detected many times. V usage is TRBV12-3 or TRBV12-4 and J usage is TRBJ1-2, with 7 bases lining up with TRBD1. Trimming at V came to 3 bases and at J to 4 bases, leaving 5 bases not matched to a gene. The CDR3 is 14 residues long. The CDR3 DNA reads as TGTGCCAGCAGTTTCGACAGGGTTCGCTATGGCTACACCTTC. This gives the protein CASSFDRVRYGYTF.

The table lists this clonotype with many counts. J is TRBJ1-1 and V is TRBV29-1; D is ambiguous. Looked up from germline, CDR1 is SQVTM and CDR2 is ANQGSEA. This CDR3 is built from 13 residues. V lost 4 bases to trimming and J lost 3 bases, with 12 bases between them. CDR3 sequence (DNA): TGCAGCGTTGGGACCCAGGAGGACACTGAAGCTTTCTTT. This translates into CSVGTQEDTEAFF.

This clonotype was counted only a few times. This chain uses TRBV20-1 with TRBJ1-2; D gene unclear. The germline V gene encodes CDR1 DFQATT and CDR2 SNEGSKA (reference sequence). Trimming cost V 3 bases and J 6 bases, with 8 bases left between them. The CDR3 has 11 amino acids. In DNA, the CDR3 is TGCAGTGCTAGGGCCGAAAATGGCTACACCTTC. Its protein product is CSARAENGYTF.

With regard to this clonotype: Since a much larger clone is just one base distant, this may be a read error. The conserved phenylalanine or tryptophan normally closing the CDR3 is absent here, so this likely arose from a read error. V usage is TRBV19 and J usage is TRBJ1-1; D gene unclear. Germline V CDR1 and CDR2: LNHDA, SQIVND (reference sequence). CDR3 length: 13 residues. Trimming shortened V by 7 bases and J by 3 bases, and 12 bases separated the two germline ends. The CDR3 coding sequence is TGTGCCAGTACCACCGAGGCCCACACTGAAGCTTTCTAT. Residues: CASTTEAHTEAFY.

This chain links TRBV19 with TRBJ1-2; D gene unclear. V was pared by 2 bases and J by 2 bases, with 9 bases between. Germline V gene data show CDR1 as LNHDA and CDR2 as SQIVND (reference sequence). The CDR3 covers 14 residues. The CDR3 protein is CASSIMAGNYGYTF. The CDR3 region has the DNA TGTGCCAGTAGTATAATGGCGGGGAACTATGGCTACACCTTC.